Included here is one TCR beta chain sequence, with context. The antigen is not known. These data originate in a study of CD8 T cells in ankylosing spondylitis. J lost 8 bases, V lost 4 bases, and 17 bases had no gene match. The CDR3 has 17 amino acids. The V gene's germline CDR1 is SGHTA and CDR2 FQGNSA. For TCR beta, libraries came from quantitative 5'-RACE with molecular barcodes. TCRdb re-analysed the 5' RACE reads in MiXCR, keeping a single row per CDR3 protein. The table lists approximately 200,000 distinct CDR3 sequences, about 13% of them singletons. Study-wide results and limits: Disease-linked clones were found to be CD8+ and relatively rare in peripheral blood. Previously reported in reactive arthritis synovial fluid and blood were some of the motif variants. Reportedly, matched ankylosing spondylitis synovial fluid was significantly enriched for disease-linked clones.

V usage is TRBV7-2 and J usage is TRBJ2-1; 7 positions agree with TRBD2. Sequencing was carried out using blood, either unsorted or a sorted T cell fraction (not recorded which). The sequence was collected from a male donor with ankylosing spondylitis or in good health (not recorded which). The CDR3 is CASSWDYTWGGWDEQFF. The CDR3 DNA reads as TGTGCCAGCAGCTGGGACTACACATGGGGGGGTTGGGATGAGCAGTTCTTC.